The TCR beta chain described here comes from a study of cytomegalovirus exposure and HLA in healthy donors. A multiplex PCR was run with 60 Vbeta primers and 13 Jbeta primers. Only in-frame clones appear in the TCRdb table, and some are missing; sequencing was by immunoSEQ multiplex PCR. The repertoire consists of approximately 220,000 clones, with around 80% occurring once and the leading ten covering 0.71%. CDR3 length: 16 residues. CDR1 and CDR2 from the germline V gene are SGHRS and YFSETQ. V lost 0 bases and J 4 bases, leaving 15 bases between the germline ends. This sequence joins TRBV5-1 and TRBJ2-3, with a possible D match to TRBD2 (7 bases). Sequenced: PBMCs. The clonotype originates from a boy aged 2 to 10 in good health and CMV-seronegative. CDR3 DNA: TGCGCCAGCAGCTTGGTACCGGGGGGCCTCCCAGATACGCAGTATTTT. Its protein product is CASSLVPGGLPDTQYF.